The clone carrying this T cell receptor (beta chain) was counted a few times. The PCR used 60 Vbeta and 13 Jbeta primers. Only in-frame clones appear in the TCRdb table, and some are missing; sequencing was by immunoSEQ multiplex PCR. Counted here are under 150,000 clones, approximately 80% occurring once; the ten biggest clones make up roughly 2.7%. Germline V gene sequence: CDR1 MNHEY, CDR2 SMNVEV (reference sequence). V lost 0 bases and J 4 bases, leaving 10 bases between the germline ends. The CDR3 loop spans 14 amino acids. The data derive from a study of cytomegalovirus exposure and HLA in healthy donors. Study-level information: Early released data comprised some 91 million unique TCRs from HLA-typed donors.

This chain uses TRBV27 with TRBJ2-7; D might be TRBD2 (6 bases). Input material: PBMCs. The sequence derives from a man aged 50-60 years in good health and CMV-seronegative. The chain's CDR3 is CASSLSGTRYEQYF. CDR3 nucleotide sequence: TGTGCCAGCAGTTTATCAGGGACTCGATACGAGCAGTACTTC.